Presented here are 27 T cell receptor beta chains from one specimen sequenced in a study of blood T cell repertoires in COVID-19. Only in-frame clones appear in the TCRdb table, and some are missing; sequencing was by immunoSEQ multiplex PCR. Here the sample spans 300,000 to 400,000 clones, around 89% being singletons. The sequencing input was peripheral blood. The receptors come from a woman in her twenties or thirties with COVID-19, enrolled during active disease.

The V gene is TRBV5-1, the J gene TRBJ1-5; weak D call: TRBD1 (5 bases). This CDR3 contains 16 residues. Trimming stripped 2 bases from V and 5 bases from J, with 17 bases between. The germline V gene has CDR1 SGHRS and CDR2 YFSETQ. Written as DNA, the CDR3 is TGCGCCAGCAGCTTTGGGACTTTAGGGGCCGATCAGCCCCAGCATTTT. Its translation is CASSFGTLGADQPQHF.

V usage is TRBV4-3 and J usage is TRBJ2-1, with 11 bases aligning to TRBD2. In germline, CDR1 is LGHNA, CDR2 YSLEER. Trimming removed 5 bases from V and 5 bases from J; junction bases left unmatched: 11. The CDR3 spans 17 residues. CDR3 nucleotide sequence: TGCGCCAGCAGCGAACAACCGGGACTAGCGGCGGACAATGAGCAGTTCTTC. Translation gives CASSEQPGLAADNEQFF.

With respect to this clone: Other DNA sequences in the sample encode the same CDR3. The V gene is TRBV19, the J gene TRBJ2-1; TRBD1 matches 9 bases. Germline assignment: CDR1 LNHDA and CDR2 SQIVND (reference sequence). The CDR3 has 15 amino acids. V gave up 3 bases and J gave up 8 bases; unmatched junction bases: 8. This chain's CDR3 is CASSISGQGKYEQFF. CDR3 bases: TGTGCCAGTAGTATTTCGGGACAGGGAAAGTATGAGCAGTTCTTC.

Only one count was recorded for this clone. The chain carries TRBV30 and TRBJ2-7, with 9 bases lining up with TRBD1. CDR1 GTSNPN and CDR2 SVGIG come from the germline V gene (reference sequence). The V and J ends lost 3 bases and 6 bases, in that order; junction bases with no gene match: 6. This CDR3 has 13 residues. CDR3 protein: CAWRRQGVSEQYF. As DNA, the CDR3 is TGTGCCTGGAGAAGACAGGGGGTTTCCGAGCAGTACTTC. The full variable domain, completed using reference TRBV30 and TRBJ2-7, is SQTIHQWPATLVQPVGSPLSLECTVEGTSNPNLYWYRQAAGRGLQLLFYSVGIGQISSEVPQNLSASRPQDRQFILSSKKLLLSDSGFYLCAWRRQGVSEQYFGPGTRLTVT.

This chain links TRBV7-9 with TRBJ1-1, with TRBD1 as a possible D gene (6 bases). V was trimmed by 5 bases and J by 1 base, leaving 11 bases between them. The CDR3 is 14 amino acids. Per germline, CDR1 SEHNR and CDR2 FQNEAQ (reference sequence). This CDR3 reads CASSVNRENTEAFF. The CDR3 DNA sequence: TGTGCCAGCAGCGTAAACAGGGAGAACACTGAAGCTTTCTTT. Filled out from reference TRBV7-9 and TRBJ1-1, the complete variable domain reads DTGVSQNPRHKITKRGQNVTFRCDPISEHNRLYWYRQTLGQGPEFLTYFQNEAQLEKSRLLSDRFSAERPKGSFSTLEIQRTEQGDSAMYLCASSVNRENTEAFFGQGTRLTVV.

The rearrangement links TRBV2 to TRBJ1-1, with 12 bases that match TRBD1. V lost 5 bases and J lost 5; bases outside the gene matches: 6. This CDR3 is 15 amino acids long. The germline CDR1 and CDR2 sequences are SNHLY and FYNNEI. The CDR3 DNA is TGTGCCAGCAGTCCTAGGGGACAGGGGGCAACTGAAGCTTTCTTT. Protein: CASSPRGQGATEAFF.

This sequence joins TRBV3-1 (or the pseudogene TRBV3-2) and TRBJ1-4; 11 nucleotides agree with TRBD1. Germline assignment: CDR1 LGHDT and CDR2 YNNKEL (reference sequence). This CDR3 comprises 16 residues. The ends lost 1 base at V and 5 bases at J; junction bases unmatched: 3. Here the CDR3 DNA reads TGTGCCAGCAGCCAAGGAAGGACAGGGGGCAATGAAAAACTGTTTTTT. This codes for CASSQGRTGGNEKLFF.

This clone was seen only once. The V call is TRBV19, the J call TRBJ1-3; perhaps TRBD1 as D (6 bases). Germline lookup yields CDR1 LNHDA and CDR2 SQIVND (reference sequence). Trimming cost V 10 bases and J 8 bases, with 21 bases left between them. CDR3 length: 14 amino acids. The CDR3 coding sequence is TGTGCCACTCGCGAGGCCGGGACATTATACACCATATATTTT. It specifies CATREAGTLYTIYF.

This sequence joins TRBV7-5 and TRBJ1-2; the table's D gene call, TRBD1, was not cross checked with the DNA. TRBV7-5 is a pseudogene locus. CDR3 size: 14 residues. The DNA for the CDR3 is TGTGTCAGAAGCTTATTCTCGGCAGGCTATGGCTACACCTTC. Its translation is CVRSLFSAGYGYTF.

V gene TRBV3-1 (or the pseudogene TRBV3-2) combines with J gene TRBJ2-5; 9 bases fit TRBD1. V lost 1 base and J lost 5; bases outside the gene matches: 5. Germline V gene lookup returns CDR1 LGHDT and CDR2 YNNKEL (reference sequence). CDR3 length: 15 amino acids. The CDR3: CASSQGTGTGETQYF. CDR3 sequence (DNA): TGTGCCAGCAGCCAAGGGACAGGGACAGGGGAGACCCAGTACTTC.

A few counts support this clone. The rearrangement links TRBV5-1 to TRBJ1-3; 7 nucleotides agree with TRBD1. The CDR3 has 16 amino acids. J was trimmed by 4 bases and V by 0 bases; bases with no gene match: 7. CDR1 and CDR2 from the germline V gene are SGHRS and YFSETQ. CDR3 region: CASSLEVGTVGNTIYF. The CDR3 region has the DNA TGCGCCAGCAGCTTGGAAGTAGGGACAGTAGGAAACACCATATATTTT.

The chain combines TRBV6-2 or TRBV6-3 with TRBJ2-5; D unclear. The CDR3 has 15 amino acids. V was clipped by 0 bases and J by 5 bases, with 13 bases between them. Germline assignment: CDR1 MNHEY and CDR2 SVGEGT. The CDR3 reads CASSYSSRAGETQYF. The CDR3 bases are TGTGCCAGCAGTTACTCGAGCCGTGCCGGGGAGACCCAGTACTTC.

The chain combines TRBV5-1 with TRBJ2-5; a weak D match, TRBD1 (5 bases). Germline V gene data show CDR1 as SGHRS and CDR2 as YFSETQ. The CDR3 runs 14 residues. V lost 5 bases and J 1 base, leaving 12 bases between the germline ends. This chain's CDR3 is CASSMTATQETQYF. CDR3 nucleotide sequence: TGCGCCAGCAGTATGACAGCGACCCAAGAGACCCAGTACTTC.

The V call is TRBV27, the J call TRBJ2-2; D gene unclear. The germline V gene has CDR1 MNHEY and CDR2 SMNVEV (reference sequence). Trimming took 3 bases from V and 2 from J, leaving 16 bases between them. The CDR3 has 17 residues. CDR3 sequence: CASSFKATWRNTGELFF. The CDR3 DNA is TGTGCCAGCAGTTTTAAGGCCACCTGGAGAAACACCGGGGAGCTGTTTTTT.

Only a few counts were recorded for this clone. This chain links TRBV18 with TRBJ1-1; the D is unclear. Germline V gene sequence: CDR1 KGHSH, CDR2 LQKENI. This CDR3 is 14 amino acids long. The V gene lost 3 bases and the J gene lost 9 bases, with 17 bases spanning the gap. The CDR3, as DNA: TGTGCCAGCTCACCCCTCGCGGGCGAAAATAAAGCTTTCTTT. It translates to CASSPLAGENKAFF.

The V gene is TRBV6-6, the J gene TRBJ1-2; 7 nucleotides match TRBD1. Germline V gene lookup returns CDR1 MNHNY and CDR2 SVGAGI (reference sequence). CDR3 size: 15 residues. V lost 3 bases and J lost 3; bases outside the gene matches: 7. CDR3 region: CASSYGTATDYGYTF. Written as DNA, the CDR3 is TGTGCCAGCAGTTATGGGACAGCTACAGACTATGGCTACACCTTC.

The chain is built from TRBV5-6 and TRBJ1-5; D ambiguous. V lost 0 bases and J 4 bases, leaving 11 bases between the germline ends. This CDR3 contains 15 residues. CDR1 is SGHDT, CDR2 YYEEEE, per germline. Here the CDR3 reads CASSLGRTVNQPQHF. CDR3 coding DNA: TGTGCCAGCAGCTTGGGTCGAACGGTTAATCAGCCCCAGCATTTT.

The J gene is TRBJ2-3, the V gene TRBV2, with a tentative D call TRBD1 (7 bases). This CDR3 spans 14 amino acids. In germline, CDR1 is SNHLY, CDR2 FYNNEI. Trimming pared 5 bases from V and 5 bases from J, leaving 14 bases between. Here the CDR3 reads CASSTQGGRDTQYF. The DNA for the CDR3 is TGTGCCAGCAGTACTCAGGGGGGAAGAGATACGCAGTATTTT.

CDR3 DNA sequence: TGTGCCAGCAGCCAAGCCGGGACAGGGAGAAACACCATATATTTT. The encoded protein is CASSQAGTGRNTIYF. The rearrangement uses TRBV14 and TRBJ1-3, with TRBD1 identical over 9 bases. Unmatched junction bases numbered 3, after V lost 1 base and J lost 5 bases. The germline CDR1 and CDR2 sequences are SGHDN and FVKESK. This CDR3 has 15 amino acids. Filled out from reference TRBV14 and TRBJ1-3, the complete variable domain reads EAGVTQFPSHSVIEKGQTVTLRCDPISGHDNLYWYRRVMGKEIKFLLHFVKESKQDESGMPNNRFLAERTGGTYSTLKVQPAELEDSGVYFCASSQAGTGRNTIYFGEGSWLTVV.

This chain connects TRBV19 to TRBJ2-2; D is ambiguous. The V end was cut by 4 bases, the J end by 4 bases, with 10 bases between. Germline V gene lookup returns CDR1 LNHDA and CDR2 SQIVND (reference sequence). This CDR3 has 14 amino acids. The CDR3 loop is CASSNTVLTGELFF. CDR3 nucleotide sequence: TGTGCCAGTAGTAATACGGTGCTCACCGGGGAGCTGTTTTTT. Drawing the rest from reference TRBV19 and TRBJ2-2, the complete variable domain is DGGITQSPKYLFRKEGQNVTLSCEQNLNHDAMYWYRQDPGQGLRLIYYSQIVNDFQKGDIAEGYSVSREKKESFPLTVTSAQKNPTAFYLCASSNTVLTGELFFGEGSRLTVL.

This clone was found once. The CDR3 DNA reads TGCGCCAGCACCCTCCTGCGGACAGGCCCCAACTCTGGAAACACCATATATTTT. Protein product: CASTLLRTGPNSGNTIYF. The V and J genes are TRBV5-1 and TRBJ1-3; 7 bases match TRBD1. CDR3 length: 18 amino acids. The germline gives CDR1 SGHRS, CDR2 YFSETQ. Germline trimming cut 6 bases from V and 0 bases from J; bases unmatched to any gene: 15. Combining the CDR3 with reference TRBV5-1 and TRBJ1-3 gives the whole variable domain KAGVTQTPRYLIKTRGQQVTLSCSPISGHRSVSWYQQTPGQGLQFLFEYFSETQRNKGNFPGRFSGRQFSNSRSEMNVSTLELGDSALYLCASTLLRTGPNSGNTIYFGEGSWLTVV.

The chain employs TRBV30 and TRBJ1-6, with 7 bases that match TRBD1. The V gene's germline CDR1 is GTSNPN and CDR2 SVGIG (reference sequence). The CDR3 covers 14 residues. J was trimmed by 7 bases and V by 0 bases; bases with no gene match: 3. CDR3 sequence: CAWSVGQSNSPLHF. As DNA, the CDR3 is TGTGCCTGGAGTGTGGGACAGTCGAATTCACCCCTCCACTTT.

The gene calls are TRBV7-2 and TRBJ2-1, with TRBD2 matching 9 bases. This CDR3 is 16 amino acids long. The V segment lost 1 base and the J segment 6 bases; nucleotides outside the gene matches: 7. CDR1 and CDR2 (germline): SGHTA, FQGNSA. The DNA of the CDR3 is TGTGCCAGCAGCTTAGGAATGGCGGGGGGGGCCAATGAGCAGTTCTTC. Its protein product is CASSLGMAGGANEQFF.

The chain couples TRBV7-2 to TRBJ2-3; possibly TRBD2 for D (6 bases). Germline CDR1 reads SGHTA; CDR2 reads FQGNSA. The V and J ends lost 1 base and 4 bases respectively, with 21 bases between them. The CDR3 runs 18 residues. CDR3 sequence (DNA): TGTGCCAGCAGCTTAGACCATCCAGGGCCCGGGGGTTCAGATACGCAGTATTTT. Translated: CASSLDHPGPGGSDTQYF.

This clone was detected only once. The rearrangement links TRBV28 to TRBJ1-5; D might be TRBD1 (5 bases). V was cut by 5 bases and J by 0 bases, with 14 bases left in between. CDR1 is MDHEN and CDR2 is SYDVKM in the germline V gene. This CDR3 region has 16 residues. CDR3 coding DNA: TGTGCCAGCAGTGTGGGGGGACTTTATAGCAATCAGCCCCAGCATTTT. Its protein is CASSVGGLYSNQPQHF.

This rearrangement joins TRBV6-6 to TRBJ2-5; no clear D gene. The CDR3 is made up of 14 amino acids. V lost 5 bases to trimming and J lost 7 bases, with 17 bases between them. The germline V gene encodes CDR1 MNHNY and CDR2 SVGAGI (reference sequence). CDR3 bases: TGTGCCAGCAGTGGGTTCGACTCTTTTGGGACCCAGTACTTC. It yields the protein CASSGFDSFGTQYF.

This clone has only one observation. The V gene is TRBV7-9, the J gene TRBJ2-7, with 8 bases aligning to TRBD2. The V gene end was trimmed by 4 bases and the J gene end by 2 bases; junction bases not matched to a gene: 4. Germline CDR1 and CDR2: SEHNR and FQNEAQ (reference sequence). The CDR3 extends over 14 amino acids. The CDR3 spells CASSWERGTYEQYF. The CDR3, as DNA: TGTGCCAGCAGCTGGGAGCGGGGGACCTACGAGCAGTACTTC. Full variable domain (missing parts from reference TRBV7-9 and TRBJ2-7): DTGVSQNPRHKITKRGQNVTFRCDPISEHNRLYWYRQTLGQGPEFLTYFQNEAQLEKSRLLSDRFSAERPKGSFSTLEIQRTEQGDSAMYLCASSWERGTYEQYFGPGTRLTVT.